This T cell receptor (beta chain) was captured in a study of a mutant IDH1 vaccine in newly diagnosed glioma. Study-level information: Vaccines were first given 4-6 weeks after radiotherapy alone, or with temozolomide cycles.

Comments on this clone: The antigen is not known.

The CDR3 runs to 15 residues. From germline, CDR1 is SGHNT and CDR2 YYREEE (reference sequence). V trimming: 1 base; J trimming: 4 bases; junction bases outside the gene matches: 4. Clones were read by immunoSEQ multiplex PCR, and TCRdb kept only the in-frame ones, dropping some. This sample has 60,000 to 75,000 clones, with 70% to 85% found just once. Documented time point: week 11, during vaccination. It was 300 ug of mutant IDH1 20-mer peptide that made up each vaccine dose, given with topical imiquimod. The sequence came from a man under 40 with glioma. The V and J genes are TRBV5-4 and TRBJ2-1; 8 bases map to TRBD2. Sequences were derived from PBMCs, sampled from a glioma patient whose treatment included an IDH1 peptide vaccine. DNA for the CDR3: TGTGCCAGCAGCTTGCAACGGGGGGGATACAATGAGCAGTTCTTC. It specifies CASSLQRGGYNEQFF.